This T cell receptor beta chain was identified during a study of T cells and Merkel cell carcinoma outcomes. Overall study results and limits: In Merkel cell carcinoma, repertoire and T-cell density reportedly predicted outcomes.

TCRdb keeps only in-frame clones here, not all; method: immunoSEQ multiplex PCR. The sample records roughly 440 clones, about 90% being singletons. Concerning this clone: Its target is unknown.

Trimming cost V 1 base and J 1 base, with 15 bases left between them. CDR3 length: 17 residues. Per the germline V gene, CDR1 is SEHNR and CDR2 is FQNEAQ (reference sequence). The sequence came from a human donor with Merkel cell carcinoma. Sequencing used tumor tissue from Merkel cell carcinoma. The V gene is TRBV7-9, the J gene TRBJ2-3; D call uncertain. The CDR3 reads CASSLVGGDGGTDTQYF. The CDR3 region has the DNA TGTGCCAGCAGCTTAGTAGGCGGCGATGGGGGCACAGATACGCAGTATTTT. The full variable domain, completed using reference TRBV7-9 and TRBJ2-3, is DTGVSQNPRHKITKRGQNVTFRCDPISEHNRLYWYRQTLGQGPEFLTYFQNEAQLEKSRLLSDRFSAERPKGSFSTLEIQRTEQGDSAMYLCASSLVGGDGGTDTQYFGPGTRLTVL.